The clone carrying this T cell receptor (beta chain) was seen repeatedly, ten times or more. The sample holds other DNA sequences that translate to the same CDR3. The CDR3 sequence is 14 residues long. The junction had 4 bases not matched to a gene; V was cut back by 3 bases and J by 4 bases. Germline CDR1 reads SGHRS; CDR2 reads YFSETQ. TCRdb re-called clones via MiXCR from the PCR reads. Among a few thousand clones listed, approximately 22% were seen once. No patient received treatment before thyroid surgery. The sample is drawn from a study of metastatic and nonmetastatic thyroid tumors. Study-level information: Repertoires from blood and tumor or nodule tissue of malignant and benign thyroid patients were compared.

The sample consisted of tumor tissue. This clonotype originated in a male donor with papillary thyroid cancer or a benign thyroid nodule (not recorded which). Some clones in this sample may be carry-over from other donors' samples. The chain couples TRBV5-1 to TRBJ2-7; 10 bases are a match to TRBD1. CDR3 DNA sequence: TGCGCCAGCAGCTCGACAGGGGGCCCTTACGAGCAGTACTTC. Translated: CASSSTGGPYEQYF.